The 29 T cell receptor beta chains below were found in one sample sequenced in a study of T cell responses to AZD1222 COVID-19 vaccine. TCRdb keeps only in-frame clones here, not all; method: immunoSEQ multiplex PCR. This table has approximately 120,000 clones, roughly 89% appearing once. The sample was peripheral blood, taken on day 0 of MenACWY control vaccination. Receptors were obtained from an adult in good health.

This clone occurred once. Because the CDR3 is missing its conserved closing phenylalanine or tryptophan, this is likely a read error. The rearrangement uses TRBV9 and TRBJ1-2, with 11 bases identical to TRBD1. CDR3 size: 18 residues. The junction had 19 bases not matched to a gene; V was cut back by 4 bases and J by 8 bases. In germline, CDR1 is SGDLS, CDR2 YYNGEE. The CDR3 DNA follows: TGTGCCAGCAGCCCATCCCCAGCCGGGGACAGGGGGTTGGGAGGCTACACCCTC. Its translation is CASSPSPAGDRGLGGYTL.

This chain links TRBV7-8 with TRBJ2-7; unclear D gene. V was clipped by 1 base and J by 1 base, with 8 bases between them. There are 14 residues in the CDR3. Germline assignment: CDR1 SGHVS and CDR2 FQNEAQ. CDR3 nucleotide sequence: TGTGCCAGCAGCTTAGTTGCCCCTTCCTACGAGCAGTACTTC. Protein sequence: CASSLVAPSYEQYF.

V gene TRBV28 combines with J gene TRBJ2-1; D might be TRBD2 (5 bases). V was clipped by 2 bases and J by 5 bases, with 10 bases between them. The CDR3 is 14 residues long. Germline lookup yields CDR1 MDHEN and CDR2 SYDVKM. CDR3 protein: CASSLDGENNEQFF. CDR3 coding DNA: TGTGCCAGCAGTTTAGACGGGGAAAACAATGAGCAGTTCTTC.

The V and J genes are TRBV29-1 and TRBJ2-3; D may match TRBD1 or TRBD2 (5 bases each). This CDR3 has 13 amino acids. V dropped 3 bases and J dropped 1 base, with 8 bases sitting between them. Germline-derived CDR1 and CDR2 are SQVTM and ANQGSEA. CDR3 DNA: TGCAGCGTTGAGTCGGGGCGCACAGATACGCAGTATTTT. Amino acids: CSVESGRTDTQYF.

CDR3 protein: CASSFVVYGVRRTDTQYF. The CDR3 DNA reads TGTGCCAGCAGCTTTGTTGTCTACGGGGTACGGCGCACAGATACGCAGTATTTT. The chain carries TRBV5-8 and TRBJ2-3; tentative D call: TRBD2 (5 bases). CDR1 and CDR2 from the germline V gene are SGHTS and YDEGEE. The CDR3 is made up of 18 amino acids. V was clipped by 2 bases and J by 1 base, with 20 bases between them.

The V gene is TRBV4-3, the J gene TRBJ2-1, with TRBD1 matching over 7 bases. The CDR3 has 19 amino acids. J lost 1 base, V lost 0 bases, and 12 bases had no gene match. Germline CDR1 reads LGHNA; CDR2 reads YSLEER. The CDR3 is CASSQEPFHGTASYNEQFF. Here the CDR3 DNA reads TGCGCCAGCAGCCAAGAACCATTTCACGGGACAGCTTCCTACAATGAGCAGTTCTTC.

This clone was detected many times. The rearrangement uses TRBV19 and TRBJ2-2; D is unresolved. This CDR3 comprises 12 residues. V lost 3 bases and J 5 bases, leaving 4 bases between the germline ends. Germline V gene lookup returns CDR1 LNHDA and CDR2 SQIVND (reference sequence). The CDR3 nucleotides are TGTGCCAGTAGTATGCGAACCGGGGAGCTGTTTTTT. This sequence encodes CASSMRTGELFF.

CDR3: CASSTPWGIEAYEQYF. The CDR3, as DNA: TGTGCCAGCAGCACACCATGGGGCATCGAAGCATACGAGCAGTACTTC. This chain connects TRBV11-3 to TRBJ2-7, with D perhaps TRBD1 (5 bases). CDR1 SGHNT and CDR2 YENEEA come from the germline V gene. Trimming cost V 5 bases and J 4 bases, with 21 bases left between them. This CDR3 is built from 16 residues.

This chain links TRBV29-1 with TRBJ1-1, with D possibly being TRBD1 (6 bases). Trimming shortened V by 7 bases and J by 1 base, and 10 bases separated the two germline ends. There are 12 residues in the CDR3. Germline V gives CDR1 SQVTM, CDR2 ANQGSEA. The DNA for the CDR3 is TGCAGCGGGGCCAGGGGGAACACTGAAGCTTTCTTT. This encodes CSGARGNTEAFF.

This chain connects TRBV27 to TRBJ2-2, with D possibly matching TRBD2 (6 bases). There are 16 residues in the CDR3. Per germline, CDR1 MNHEY and CDR2 SMNVEV (reference sequence). V lost 5 bases to trimming and J lost 0 bases, with 13 bases between them. The CDR3 region is CASSRERVTNTGELFF. For the CDR3, the DNA is TGTGCCAGCAGTAGGGAGCGGGTAACGAACACCGGGGAGCTGTTTTTT.

The chain has TRBV5-1 and TRBJ2-5; 10 nucleotides agree with TRBD1. J gave up 5 bases and V 4 bases, and 5 bases lay outside the gene matches. This CDR3 is built from 14 residues. Germline values: CDR1 SGHRS, CDR2 YFSETQ. The CDR3 here is CASSPGQGWETQYF. Written as DNA, the CDR3 is TGCGCCAGCAGCCCGGGACAGGGGTGGGAGACCCAGTACTTC.

The gene calls are TRBV4-1 and TRBJ2-1, with 7 nucleotides matching TRBD1. The CDR3 extends over 18 amino acids. V gave up 2 bases and J gave up 6 bases; unmatched junction bases: 16. Per germline, CDR1 MGHRA and CDR2 YSYEKL. The CDR3 protein is CASSQQKLVGDRANEQFF. The DNA for the CDR3 is TGCGCCAGCAGCCAACAAAAACTTGTGGGGGACAGAGCCAATGAGCAGTTCTTC.

This chain links TRBV29-1 with TRBJ1-3, with TRBD1 identical over 9 bases. The CDR3 runs to 15 residues. Trimming removed 7 bases from V and 3 bases from J; junction bases left unmatched: 10. Germline CDR1 is SQVTM and CDR2 is ANQGSEA. CDR3 protein: CSALKTGGGGNTIYF. For the CDR3, the DNA is TGCAGCGCCCTAAAGACAGGGGGTGGTGGAAACACCATATATTTT.

The chain carries TRBV3-1 (or the pseudogene TRBV3-2) and TRBJ2-7; 11 nucleotides line up with TRBD2. The trim removed 4 bases at V and 3 bases at J, leaving 2 bases unmatched. This CDR3 has 14 amino acids. CDR1 is LGHDT and CDR2 is YNNKEL in the germline V gene (reference sequence). CDR3 in amino acids: CASSPGTSGYEQYF. CDR3 coding DNA: TGTGCCAGCAGCCCCGGGACTAGCGGCTACGAGCAGTACTTC.

The chain employs TRBV4-3 and TRBJ1-3; D ambiguous. Germline CDR1 and CDR2: LGHNA and YSLEER. The V gene lost 0 bases and the J gene lost 0 bases, with 6 bases spanning the gap. The CDR3 has 15 amino acids. The CDR3 is CASSQEAYSGNTIYF. The CDR3 DNA follows: TGCGCCAGCAGCCAAGAAGCATACTCTGGAAACACCATATATTTT.

The V call is TRBV12-3 or TRBV12-4, the J call TRBJ2-2; no definite D call. The CDR3 is made up of 13 amino acids. The V end was cut by 3 bases, the J end by 2 bases, with 4 bases between. The CDR3 sequence: CASSLINTGELFF. The DNA for the CDR3 is TGTGCCAGCAGTTTGATCAACACCGGGGAGCTGTTTTTT.

The chain has TRBV25-1 and TRBJ1-1; TRBD1 is a possible D gene (6 bases). CDR3 length equals 13 residues. CDR1 is MGHDK, CDR2 SYGVNS, per germline. V dropped 7 bases and J dropped 4 bases, with 13 bases sitting between them. The DNA for the CDR3 is TGTGCCAGCATGGAGGGGGGCGGCACTGAAGCTTTCTTT. Encoded protein: CASMEGGGTEAFF.

The chain is built from TRBV19 and TRBJ1-1, with D perhaps TRBD1 (5 bases). CDR3 length equals 14 residues. V lost 5 bases and J 1 base, leaving 11 bases between the germline ends. Germline-derived CDR1 and CDR2 are LNHDA and SQIVND (reference sequence). The CDR3 here is CASSDSQGNTEAFF. CDR3 DNA: TGTGCCAGTAGTGATTCTCAGGGGAACACTGAAGCTTTCTTT.

The CDR3 region is CAWSDPRIAVYTGELFF. CDR3 nucleotide sequence: TGTGCCTGGAGTGACCCCCGGATAGCGGTATACACCGGGGAGCTGTTTTTT. The rearrangement links TRBV30 to TRBJ2-2; D is perhaps TRBD2 (6 bases). This CDR3 has 17 amino acids. The V end lost 1 base, the J end lost 3 bases, and 18 bases lay between the germline ends. Germline V gene data show CDR1 as GTSNPN and CDR2 as SVGIG (reference sequence).

This clone was seen just once. The chain joins TRBV19 to TRBJ2-5, with 7 positions matching TRBD1. V shed 4 bases, J shed 0 bases, and the junction held 8 bases outside the gene matches. The CDR3 totals 16 residues. Germline values: CDR1 LNHDA, CDR2 SQIVND (reference sequence). CDR3 amino acids: CASSTRTGTNQETQYF. The CDR3 DNA follows: TGTGCCAGTAGTACCCGGACAGGAACAAACCAAGAGACCCAGTACTTC.

V and J are TRBV13 and TRBJ2-7, with D hard to call. CDR1 is PRHDT, CDR2 FYEKMQ, per germline (reference sequence). The CDR3 totals 13 residues. The V end was cut by 5 bases, the J end by 2 bases, with 10 bases between. CDR3 amino acids: CASSPPATYEQYF. CDR3 in DNA: TGTGCCAGCAGCCCCCCTGCGACCTACGAGCAGTACTTC.

J is TRBJ1-1 and V is TRBV5-1, with TRBD1 as a possible D gene (5 bases). Trimming stripped 0 bases from V and 4 bases from J, with 13 bases between. Germline CDR1 reads SGHRS; CDR2 reads YFSETQ. This CDR3 is built from 15 residues. The CDR3 here is CASSLDQGFGTEAFF. The CDR3 nucleotides are TGCGCCAGCAGCTTGGATCAGGGATTTGGCACTGAAGCTTTCTTT.

The V and J genes are TRBV9 and TRBJ2-1, with 13 bases that match TRBD2. The germline V gene encodes CDR1 SGDLS and CDR2 YYNGEE. The ends lost 4 bases at V and 6 bases at J; junction bases unmatched: 7. The CDR3 covers 16 residues. CDR3: CASSTGLAGVGNEQFF. DNA for the CDR3: TGTGCCAGCAGCACCGGACTAGCGGGAGTTGGCAATGAGCAGTTCTTC.

The chain recombines TRBV7-9 with TRBJ1-1; D might be TRBD1 (5 bases). This CDR3 is 14 amino acids long. Germline V gives CDR1 SEHNR, CDR2 FQNEAQ (reference sequence). V was trimmed by 3 bases and J by 0 bases, leaving 8 bases between them. CDR3 nucleotides: TGTGCCAGCAGCTTGCAGGGTGTGAACACTGAAGCTTTCTTT. Its translation: CASSLQGVNTEAFF.

The rearrangement links TRBV19 to TRBJ1-5, with a tentative D call TRBD1 (6 bases). Trimming took 11 bases from V and 0 from J, leaving 17 bases between them. Per germline, CDR1 LNHDA and CDR2 SQIVND (reference sequence). This CDR3 contains 15 residues. CDR3 region: CASDPGQHSNQPQHF. For the CDR3, the DNA is TGTGCCTCAGACCCCGGACAGCATAGCAATCAGCCCCAGCATTTT.

V gene TRBV7-9 combines with J gene TRBJ2-1; D is uncertain. The CDR3 consists of 13 residues. V lost 0 bases to trimming and J lost 2 bases, with 2 bases between them. Germline V gene lookup returns CDR1 SEHNR and CDR2 FQNEAQ (reference sequence). As DNA, the CDR3 is TGTGCCAGCAGCTTAGCAGCCTACAATGAGCAGTTCTTC. Residues: CASSLAAYNEQFF. The variable domain in full, completed from reference TRBV7-9 and TRBJ2-1, reads DTGVSQNPRHKITKRGQNVTFRCDPISEHNRLYWYRQTLGQGPEFLTYFQNEAQLEKSRLLSDRFSAERPKGSFSTLEIQRTEQGDSAMYLCASSLAAYNEQFFGPGTRLTVL.

The chain is built from TRBV5-1 and TRBJ2-5; possibly TRBD1 for D (5 bases). The V gene lost 4 bases and the J gene lost 2 bases, with 12 bases spanning the gap. This CDR3 has 14 residues. From germline, CDR1 is SGHRS and CDR2 YFSETQ. The CDR3 nucleotides read TGCGCCAGCAGCGCACTGGGGCAGCAAGAGACCCAGTACTTC. This sequence encodes CASSALGQQETQYF.

The chain couples TRBV7-9 to TRBJ2-6, with D unresolved. Germline assignment: CDR1 SEHNR and CDR2 FQNEAQ (reference sequence). The CDR3 sequence is 15 residues long. Trimming stripped 4 bases from V and 0 bases from J, with 7 bases between. The CDR3 DNA reads as TGTGCCAGCAGCTCCTACAACTCTGGGGCCAACGTCCTGACTTTC. Translated: CASSSYNSGANVLTF.

The genes are TRBV3-1 (or the pseudogene TRBV3-2) and TRBJ1-2; D is perhaps TRBD1 (6 bases). V gave up 0 bases and J gave up 2 bases, with 13 bases separating them. Germline loops: CDR1 LGHDT, CDR2 YNNKEL (reference sequence). CDR3 length: 16 amino acids. CDR3: CASSQEAVQGNYGYTF. CDR3 in DNA: TGTGCCAGCAGCCAAGAAGCGGTGCAGGGGAACTATGGCTACACCTTC.